Shown below are 14 T cell receptor beta chains from a single sample sequenced in a study of radiotherapy plus CTLA-4 blockade in lung cancer. Sequencing used immunoSEQ multiplex PCR; TCRdb keeps in-frame clones, though not all of them. The profile shows approximately 44,000 clones, 65% to 85% of them singletons. The source material was peripheral blood, sampled from a patient treated with radiotherapy plus ipilimumab. All receptors come from a human donor with non-small cell lung cancer who had stable disease on radiotherapy plus ipilimumab.

The chain combines TRBV7-9 with TRBJ2-7; D call uncertain. Germline CDR1 is SEHNR and CDR2 is FQNEAQ (reference sequence). Deletions cut 0 bases from V and 2 bases from J, with 5 bases between. The CDR3 totals 13 residues. CDR3 loop: CASSLASAYEQYF. CDR3 nucleotides: TGTGCCAGCAGCTTAGCGTCTGCCTACGAGCAGTACTTC.

The CDR3 is CASSPTADRTYNEQFF. The CDR3, as DNA: TGTGCCAGCTCACCCACCGCGGACAGGACCTACAATGAGCAGTTCTTC. The rearrangement uses TRBV18 and TRBJ2-1; 7 positions agree with TRBD1. Losses at the gene ends were 3 bases for V and 2 bases for J; bases not matched to a gene: 7. The length of the CDR3 is 16 residues. Germline CDR1 is KGHSH and CDR2 is LQKENI.

The genes are TRBV15 and TRBJ1-4, with D perhaps TRBD1 (5 bases). Germline CDR1 and CDR2: LNHNV and YYDKDF (reference sequence). V lost 0 bases, J lost 3 bases, and 14 bases lay in between. The CDR3 loop spans 17 amino acids. The CDR3, as DNA: TGTGCCACCAGCAGAGATAAACAGGCGGCCTCTAATGAAAAACTGTTTTTT. Translation: CATSRDKQAASNEKLFF. The full variable domain, with the rest looked up from reference TRBV15 and TRBJ1-4, is DAMVIQNPRYQVTQFGKPVTLSCSQTLNHNVMYWYQQKSSQAPKLLFHYYDKDFNNEADTPDNFQSRRPNTSFCFLDIRSPGLGDTAMYLCATSRDKQAASNEKLFFGSGTQLSVL.

This chain's CDR3 is CASSTRTSVAEQYF. CDR3 bases: TGTGCCAGTAGTACCCGGACTAGCGTCGCCGAGCAGTACTTC. The chain is built from TRBV19 and TRBJ2-7; 9 bases line up with TRBD2. Germline V CDR1 and CDR2: LNHDA, SQIVND (reference sequence). Losses at the gene ends were 4 bases for V and 6 bases for J; bases not matched to a gene: 7. CDR3 size: 14 residues.

This chain joins TRBV19 and TRBJ1-4; TRBD1 matches 8 bases. The germline gives CDR1 LNHDA, CDR2 SQIVND (reference sequence). Unmatched junction bases numbered 5, after V lost 6 bases and J lost 5 bases. The CDR3 has 14 amino acids. CDR3 residues: CASSSGQENEKLFF. The DNA for the CDR3 is TGTGCCAGTAGCTCGGGACAGGAGAATGAAAAACTGTTTTTT.

Here the CDR3 DNA reads TGCGCCAGCAGCCGGGAGACTGGGTTGAGAGAGCAGTACGTC. Protein product: CASSRETGLREQYV. J is TRBJ2-7 and V is TRBV5-1; D possibly corresponds to TRBD2 (6 bases). Looked up from germline, CDR1 is SGHRS and CDR2 is YFSETQ. This CDR3 is 14 amino acids long. V lost 4 bases to trimming and J lost 7 bases, with 18 bases between them.

On this clone itself: Other nucleotide sequences in the sample specify the same CDR3. The chain links TRBV9 to TRBJ1-3; 9 positions match TRBD1. From germline, CDR1 is SGDLS and CDR2 YYNGEE. After removal of 2 bases from V and 2 bases from J, the junction contained 2 bases not matched to a gene. This CDR3 spans 15 amino acids. The CDR3 DNA reads as TGTGCCAGCAGCGTGGGGGACAGGGCTGGAAACACCATATATTTT. Its protein is CASSVGDRAGNTIYF.

The genes are TRBV29-1 and TRBJ1-2; D possibly corresponds to TRBD1 (5 bases). The CDR3 has 14 residues. Germline loops: CDR1 SQVTM, CDR2 ANQGSEA. The germline V and J ends were trimmed by 4 bases and 4 bases, with 16 bases remaining between them. The CDR3 nucleotides read TGCAGCGTTGCAACGGGGCAGGGAGTCTATGGCTACACCTTC. Residues: CSVATGQGVYGYTF.

The chain couples TRBV2 to TRBJ2-3; TRBD2 matches at 8 bases. The trim removed 8 bases at V and 0 bases at J, leaving 4 bases unmatched. The CDR3 sequence is 14 residues long. From germline, CDR1 is SNHLY and CDR2 FYNNEI. CDR3 protein: CASEAGVSTDTQYF. The CDR3 bases are TGTGCCAGCGAAGCGGGGGTTAGCACAGATACGCAGTATTTT.

This rearrangement joins TRBV5-1 to TRBJ2-7; tentatively, D is TRBD1 (6 bases). The CDR3 length is 13 residues. Trimming removed 7 bases from V and 5 bases from J, with 16 bases in between. The germline CDR1 and CDR2 sequences are SGHRS and YFSETQ. CDR3 in amino acids: CASATGIPNEQYF. The CDR3, as DNA: TGCGCCAGCGCAACAGGGATTCCAAACGAGCAGTACTTC.

This clone has just a few counts. J is TRBJ2-7 and V is TRBV7-2; 7 bases are a match to TRBD2. Germline V gene sequence: CDR1 SGHTA, CDR2 FQGNSA. The CDR3 contains 12 residues. V was pared by 6 bases and J by 6 bases, with 5 bases of the junction left unmatched. CDR3 bases: TGTGCCAGCAGGGTTACGGGGGGCGAGCAGTACTTC. This codes for CASRVTGGEQYF. Full variable domain (remainder filled in from reference TRBV7-2 and TRBJ2-7): GAGVSQSPSNKVTEKGKDVELRCDPISGHTALYWYRQSLGQGLEFLIYFQGNSAPDKSGLPSDRFSAERTGGSVSTLTIQRTQQEDSAVYLCASRVTGGEQYFGPGTRLTVT.

J is TRBJ2-7 and V is TRBV7-2; D is ambiguous. The CDR3 runs 12 residues. The germline CDR1 and CDR2 sequences are SGHTA and FQGNSA. The ends were cut back, 5 bases at V and 0 bases at J, with 5 bases in the middle. CDR3 in amino acids: CASSPYSYEQYF. In nucleotides, the CDR3 is TGTGCCAGCAGCCCGTACTCCTACGAGCAGTACTTC.

This chain connects TRBV30 to TRBJ1-1; D remains unclear. The V and J ends lost 4 bases and 0 bases respectively, with 21 bases between them. This CDR3 comprises 17 residues. The germline V gene has CDR1 GTSNPN and CDR2 SVGIG (reference sequence). The CDR3 sequence: CAWTPAPVSHLNTEAFF. CDR3 coding DNA: TGTGCCTGGACCCCCGCCCCGGTCAGCCACTTGAACACTGAAGCTTTCTTT.

The chain uses TRBV6-5 and TRBJ2-5, with a tentative D call TRBD2 (7 bases). This CDR3 region has 15 residues. V dropped 3 bases and J dropped 5 bases, with 16 bases sitting between them. Germline V gene sequence: CDR1 MNHEY, CDR2 SVGAGI. CDR3: CASSYVGGPRETQYF. The CDR3 DNA reads TGTGCCAGCAGTTATGTGGGGGGGCCTAGGGAGACCCAGTACTTC.